The TCR beta chain under discussion was sequenced for a study of siplizumab effects on memory and regulatory T cells. Assays covered roughly 9.8 x 10^4 TCR templates per sample. The method was immunoSEQ multiplex PCR; TCRdb's version includes in-frame clones alone and lacks a portion of them. The repertoire holds roughly 93,000 clones, with around 94% as singletons. Germline loops: CDR1 WSHSY, CDR2 SAAADI. V was cut by 10 bases and J by 1 base, with 26 bases left in between. This CDR3 region has 18 residues. In the case of this clone: Its antigen remains unknown.

Overall study findings and caveats: Proliferating Tregs from siplizumab cultures lacked functional confirmation of suppression. Controls showed an average of roughly 30% Treg-derived mappable alloreactive CD4+ clones, while siplizumab showed approximately 69%. Naive T cells looked more diverse than memory cells and looked like major alloresponse contributors.

The TCR originated in a human donor in good health. The source material was non-Treg CD4+ T cells sorted from blood. The chain is built from TRBV10-2 and TRBJ1-5; TRBD1 might be the D (5 bases). CDR3 nucleotides: TGCGCCACCAAGGGGAAACAGATAGGCGGCGGGAGCAATCAGCCCCAGCATTTT. Its translation: CATKGKQIGGGSNQPQHF.